One sample yielded the 13 T cell receptor beta chains listed below, sequenced in a study of chemoradiotherapy in HPV16-positive cancers. Sequenced by immunoSEQ multiplex PCR; TCRdb stores in-frame clones only, minus some. The table records roughly 5,200 clones, 74% of them present only once. Sample: tumor tissue, taken from a patient who underwent chemoradiotherapy. The source of these receptors is a human donor with HPV-associated anogenital cancer.

The chain joins TRBV6-1 to TRBJ1-2; TRBD1 matches 11 bases. This CDR3 is 16 amino acids long. Germline V gene data show CDR1 as MNHNS and CDR2 as SASEGT. V shed 0 bases and J 4 bases; nucleotides not matched to a gene: 4. Written as DNA, the CDR3 is TGTGCCAGCAGTGAAGCGGGGACAGGGGGTTTCTATGGCTACACCTTC. Translated, it gives CASSEAGTGGFYGYTF.

The CDR3 loop is CASSETGQVQFF. In nucleotides, the CDR3 is TGTGCCAGCAGTGAAACAGGACAGGTTCAGTTCTTC. The rearrangement links TRBV6-1 to TRBJ2-1, with 7 bases identical to TRBD1. Trimming took 2 bases from V and 13 from J; bases not matched to a gene: 5. Germline lookup yields CDR1 MNHNS and CDR2 SASEGT. CDR3 length equals 12 residues.

The chain links TRBV7-8 to TRBJ2-1, with a tentative D call TRBD1 (5 bases). Germline CDR1 and CDR2: SGHVS and FQNEAQ. With 1 base removed from V and 8 bases from J, the gap between germline ends came to 9 bases. The CDR3 is 13 amino acids. For the CDR3, the DNA is TGTGCCAGCAGCTTAGACCTCAGGGATGAGCAGTTCTTC. The encoded protein is CASSLDLRDEQFF.

There are a few counts of this clone. This rearrangement joins TRBV19 to TRBJ2-7; 10 nucleotides line up with TRBD2. The CDR3 consists of 19 residues. V lost 2 bases and J lost 2; bases outside the gene matches: 15. Germline V gene data show CDR1 as LNHDA and CDR2 as SQIVND (reference sequence). The CDR3 protein is CASSILVGLAGVQPYEQYF. CDR3 nucleotide sequence: TGTGCCAGTAGTATACTGGTGGGGCTAGCGGGAGTCCAACCCTACGAGCAGTACTTC.

This clone was observed a handful of times. The J gene is TRBJ2-7, the V gene TRBV11-2, with D perhaps TRBD1 or TRBD2 (5 bases each). Germline V gene lookup returns CDR1 SGHAT and CDR2 FQNNGV. This CDR3 is built from 14 residues. The V end lost 1 base, the J end lost 3 bases, and 10 bases lay between the germline ends. The CDR3 sequence is CASSLGDGGYEQYF. The CDR3 DNA follows: TGTGCCAGCAGCTTAGGGGACGGTGGCTACGAGCAGTACTTC.

The V and J genes are TRBV30 and TRBJ1-1; 11 nucleotides match TRBD1. Germline V gives CDR1 GTSNPN, CDR2 SVGIG (reference sequence). This CDR3 has 15 amino acids. The trim removed 0 bases at V and 1 base at J, leaving 1 base unmatched. CDR3 sequence reads: CAWSVGTGGNTEAFF. CDR3 DNA: TGTGCCTGGAGTGTAGGGACAGGGGGGAACACTGAAGCTTTCTTT.

The rearrangement links TRBV27 to TRBJ2-2, with D possibly being TRBD1 (7 bases). The CDR3 sequence is 15 residues long. V lost 3 bases, J lost 5 bases, and 13 bases lay in between. Per the germline V gene, CDR1 is MNHEY and CDR2 is SMNVEV (reference sequence). The CDR3 here is CASSFSAGGTGELFF. CDR3 DNA: TGTGCCAGCAGTTTTTCGGCAGGGGGGACCGGGGAGCTGTTTTTT.

This clone was counted a single time. The chain combines TRBV29-1 with TRBJ2-3; no firm D call. Deletions cut 1 base from V and 2 bases from J, with 10 bases between. Germline V lookup: CDR1 SQVTM, CDR2 ANQGSEA. The CDR3 loop spans 14 amino acids. This chain's CDR3 is CSVEVPGDTDTQYF. CDR3 DNA sequence: TGCAGCGTTGAAGTGCCCGGAGACACAGATACGCAGTATTTT.

The sample holds a few counts of this clone. This sequence joins TRBV5-1 and TRBJ1-5; the D gene is possibly TRBD1 (5 bases). Germline assignment: CDR1 SGHRS and CDR2 YFSETQ. The ends were cut back, 0 bases at V and 6 bases at J, with 10 bases in the middle. The CDR3 sequence is 14 residues long. The CDR3, as DNA: TGCGCCAGCAGCTTGGAGGGTAGGGGTCAGCCCCAGCATTTT. Its protein is CASSLEGRGQPQHF.

As regards this clone: Other nucleotide sequences from this sample produce the same CDR3. The V gene is TRBV5-1, the J gene TRBJ2-7, with 8 bases fitting TRBD2. Looked up from germline, CDR1 is SGHRS and CDR2 is YFSETQ. V gave up 1 base and J gave up 3 bases; unmatched junction bases: 6. There are 15 residues in the CDR3. This CDR3 reads CASSLTAGGGYEQYF. The CDR3 nucleotides are TGCGCCAGCAGCTTGACGGCGGGAGGTGGCTACGAGCAGTACTTC. Based on the CDR3 plus reference TRBV5-1 and TRBJ2-7, the full variable domain is KAGVTQTPRYLIKTRGQQVTLSCSPISGHRSVSWYQQTPGQGLQFLFEYFSETQRNKGNFPGRFSGRQFSNSRSEMNVSTLELGDSALYLCASSLTAGGGYEQYFGPGTRLTVT.

This chain joins TRBV14 and TRBJ1-2, with 10 bases identical to TRBD1. CDR1 and CDR2 (germline): SGHDN, FVKESK. The CDR3 spans 13 residues. J gave up 7 bases and V 4 bases, and 3 bases lay outside the gene matches. The DNA for the CDR3 is TGTGCCAGCAGCCGACGACAGGGGGCTGGCTACACCTTC. Its translation: CASSRRQGAGYTF. Supplemented by reference TRBV14 and TRBJ1-2, the full variable domain reads EAGVTQFPSHSVIEKGQTVTLRCDPISGHDNLYWYRRVMGKEIKFLLHFVKESKQDESGMPNNRFLAERTGGTYSTLKVQPAELEDSGVYFCASSRRQGAGYTFGSGTRLTVV.

V and J are TRBV20-1 and TRBJ2-1; no clear D gene. Trimming removed 0 bases at V and 6 bases at J, with 3 bases between. The germline V gene encodes CDR1 DFQATT and CDR2 SNEGSKA (reference sequence). The CDR3 has 11 amino acids. CDR3: CSARDGNEQFF. DNA for the CDR3: TGCAGTGCTAGAGATGGCAATGAGCAGTTCTTC.

The chain carries TRBV20-1 and TRBJ2-7; D unresolved. Germline lookup yields CDR1 DFQATT and CDR2 SNEGSKA (reference sequence). V lost 5 bases to trimming and J lost 4 bases, with 9 bases between them. The CDR3 loop spans 11 amino acids. The CDR3 DNA follows: TGCAGTGCTGAACGCAGGTACGAGCAGTACTTC. Translation gives CSAERRYEQYF.